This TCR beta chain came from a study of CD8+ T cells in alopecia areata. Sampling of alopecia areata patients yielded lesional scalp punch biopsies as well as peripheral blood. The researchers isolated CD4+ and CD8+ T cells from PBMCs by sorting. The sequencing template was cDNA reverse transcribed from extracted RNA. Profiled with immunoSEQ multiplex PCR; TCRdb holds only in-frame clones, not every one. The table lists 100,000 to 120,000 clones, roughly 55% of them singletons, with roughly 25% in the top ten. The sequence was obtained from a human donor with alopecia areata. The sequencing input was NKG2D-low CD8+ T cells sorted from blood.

The CDR3 protein is CASSGTQSYNEQFF. The CDR3 DNA sequence: TGCGCCAGCAGCGGGACCCAATCCTACAATGAGCAGTTCTTC. The chain couples TRBV5-1 to TRBJ2-1; the D gene could be TRBD1 or TRBD2 (5 bases each). CDR1 and CDR2 (germline): SGHRS, YFSETQ. CDR3 length: 14 amino acids. V was trimmed by 4 bases and J by 1 base, leaving 9 bases between them.